A selection of T cell receptor beta chains follows, all from one sample in a study of shared clonotypes between healthy human individuals. Clones were sequenced by immunoSEQ multiplex PCR, and TCRdb holds only the in-frame ones, with some missing. The profile shows some 2,500,000 clones, under 95% of them singletons. Material for sequencing was naive CD4+ T cells from PBMCs. The receptors derive from a man younger than 35 in good health. Some clones in this sample may be carry-over from other donors' samples. Both conserved end residues are part of each CDR3. Fields, in order: J gene, clone size, V gene, D gene, CDR3 DNA, CDR3 protein. The D gene is left open where the match is weak. Some rows have no size entry. The others give once, few or many, or a class for an expanded clone.

>TRBJ2-5|-|TRBV6-5|-
TGTGCCAGCAGTTACTCAGGCATGCTTGGGGGAGAGACCCAGTACTTC
CASSYSGMLGGETQYF
>TRBJ1-4|-|TRBV6-6|-
TGTGCCAGCAGTTACGTGAGGGGGTCGGGTGGGGAAAAACTGTTTTTT
CASSYVRGSGGEKLFF
>TRBJ2-1|-|TRBV4-3|TRBD2
TGCGCCAGCAGCCAAGAGATAGTGGGACTAGCGGGAGGAATCTCCTACAATGAGCAGTTCTTC
CASSQEIVGLAGGISYNEQFF
>TRBJ2-2|-|TRBV28|-
TGTGCCAGCAGTTTAGGAGACAGGAACACCGGGGAGCTGTTTTTT
CASSLGDRNTGELFF
>TRBJ2-3|-|TRBV5-1|-
TGCGCCAGCAGCTTGTCGGCCCTTACAGATACGCAGTATTTT
CASSLSALTDTQYF
>TRBJ2-2|-|TRBV18|TRBD1
TGTGCCAGCTCACCCCTCGCCGGGACAGGGTCCGGGGAGCTGTTTTTT
CASSPLAGTGSGELFF
>TRBJ2-5|-|TRBV7-8|TRBD2
TGTGCCAGCAGCTTATCTGGGGTAGCGGGGGGAGGAGAGACCCAGTACTTC
CASSLSGVAGGGETQYF
>TRBJ2-5|-|TRBV6-6|-
TGTGCCAGCAGCTACAACAGTGAGGACCAAGAGACCCAGTACTTC
CASSYNSEDQETQYF
>TRBJ2-7|-|TRBV7-8|TRBD2
TGTGCCAGCAGCTTACCAAGACTAGCGGTACGAAGCGAGCAGTACTTC
CASSLPRLAVRSEQYF
>TRBJ1-4|-|TRBV11-2|-
TGTGCCAGCAGCCTGACGTTGGGCGGGAGTGAAAAACTGTTTTTT
CASSLTLGGSEKLFF
>TRBJ2-3|once|TRBV27|-
TGTGCCAGCAGTTTAGGGAGCACAGATACGCAGTATTTT
CASSLGSTDTQYF
>TRBJ2-7|-|TRBV7-9|-
TGTGCCAGCAGCTCCCTCCCCCCCTACGAGCAGTACTTC
CASSSLPPYEQYF
>TRBJ1-4|-|TRBV9|TRBD1
TGTGCCAGCAGCCGGACAGGAAATGGAGAAAAACTGTTTTTT
CASSRTGNGEKLFF
>TRBJ2-7|-|TRBV4-1|TRBD1
TGCGCCAGCAGCCAGGGACAGGGGGGTTCAGGCTACGAGCAGTACTTC
CASSQGQGGSGYEQYF
>TRBJ2-7|once|TRBV18|-
TGTGCCAGCTCCCCCGCATACGAGCAGTACTTC
CASSPAYEQYF
>TRBJ2-5|once|TRBV28|-
TGTGCCAGCAGCCCCCTAGGGGGAGCTGAAGAGACCCAGTACTTC
CASSPLGGAEETQYF
>TRBJ2-4|-|TRBV2|-
TGTGCCAGCAGTGAGCGGGCCAAAAACATTCAGTACTTC
CASSERAKNIQYF
>TRBJ2-3|-|TRBV18|-
TGTGCCAGCTCACCAGTCCCTAGGGGCACAGATACGCAGTATTTT
CASSPVPRGTDTQYF
>TRBJ1-3|-|TRBV30|TRBD1
TGTGCCTGGAGTGTATCACAGGGGAACACCATATATTTT
CAWSVSQGNTIYF
>TRBJ1-1|-|TRBV2|TRBD1
TGTGCCGGTGGATTGACAGGGGTCACTGAAGCTTTCTTT
CAGGLTGVTEAFF
>TRBJ2-3|-|TRBV2|-
TGTGCCAGCATCTGGGCAGGGAGCACAGATACGCAGTATTTT
CASIWAGSTDTQYF
>TRBJ1-1|-|TRBV6-5|TRBD1
TGTGCCAGCAGCCGACCAACAGGGGGGGTAACTGAAGCTTTCTTT
CASSRPTGGVTEAFF
>TRBJ2-7|-|TRBV30|-
TGTGCCTGGGGGGCCAGTAAGGGGGTTCGGCACTTC
CAWGASKGVRHF
>TRBJ2-5|-|TRBV5-4|TRBD2
TGTGCCAGCAGCTCCCAACTAGCGGGGCGAGAGACCCAGTACTTC
CASSSQLAGRETQYF
>TRBJ2-3|once|TRBV6-1|TRBD1
TGTGCCAGCAGTGAAGGACAGGGAAACACAGATACGCAGTATTTT
CASSEGQGNTDTQYF
>TRBJ1-2|-|TRBV30|-
TGTGCCTGGCAACACGTTAACTATGGCTACACCTTC
CAWQHVNYGYTF
>TRBJ2-7|-|TRBV25-1|-
TGTGCCAGCAGTGAATCCAGGACCCTCATCGACGAGCAGTACTTC
CASSESRTLIDEQYF
>TRBJ2-3|-|TRBV14|-
TGTGCCAGCAGCCAAGTCCTAGCGAGAGGTACGCAGTATTTT
CASSQVLARGTQYF
>TRBJ2-5|-|TRBV4-1|-
TGCGCCAGCAGCCAAGATCGAGGGCGCAGGAAAGAGACCCAGTACTTC
CASSQDRGRRKETQYF
>TRBJ1-4|few|TRBV5-1|-
TGCGCCAGCAGCACTACCGGGGGAACTAATGAAAAACTGTTTTTT
CASSTTGGTNEKLFF
>TRBJ2-7|-|TRBV18|-
TGTGCCACCTCGGGGGGCAGGGGCTACGAGCAGTACTTC
CATSGGRGYEQYF
>TRBJ2-1|-|TRBV9|TRBD2
TGTGCCAGCGGCGGGCGGGGGGACAATGAGCAGTTCTTC
CASGGRGDNEQFF
>TRBJ2-6|-|TRBV5-1|-
TGCGCCAGCAACCCGTCGGGTTCTGGGGCCAACGTCCTGACTTTC
CASNPSGSGANVLTF
>TRBJ2-1|-|TRBV6-1|TRBD2
TGTGCCAGCAGTATAGGACTAGAATACAATGAGCAGTTCTTC
CASSIGLEYNEQFF
>TRBJ2-2|-|TRBV2|TRBD1
TGTGCCAGCAGGGACAAAGACAGGGTCCGGGAGCTGTTTTTT
CASRDKDRVRELFF
>TRBJ2-7|-|TRBV6-1|TRBD1
TGTGCCAGCGAAAGAGGGACAGTTAGCTCCTACGAGCAGTACTTC
CASERGTVSSYEQYF
>TRBJ2-1|-|TRBV20-1|-
TGCAGTGCTACAAACTACAATGAGCAGTTCTTC
CSATNYNEQFF
>TRBJ2-3|-|TRBV28|-
TGTGCCAGCCAGGCAGACACAGATACGCAGTATTTT
CASQADTDTQYF
>TRBJ2-5|-|TRBV19|-
TGTGCCAGTAGTATAGGAGAACAGTTAAAGACCCAGTACTTC
CASSIGEQLKTQYF
>TRBJ1-1|-|TRBV5-1|-
TGCGCCAGCAGCCCGGACCTTAACACTGAAGCTTTCTTT
CASSPDLNTEAFF
>TRBJ2-7|-|TRBV27|TRBD2
TGTGCCAGCAGTCGGCTACTAGCGGGGGGGTACGAGCAGTACTTC
CASSRLLAGGYEQYF
>TRBJ2-3|-|TRBV5-1|TRBD2
TGCGCCAGCAGCTTGAGGTCTAGCGGGAGGGCCGGCACAGATACGCAGTATTTT
CASSLRSSGRAGTDTQYF
>TRBJ1-2|-|TRBV19|-
TGTGCCAGTAGCTGGGGCAGGAACGACTATGGCTACACCTTC
CASSWGRNDYGYTF
>TRBJ2-7|-|TRBV6-1|TRBD1
TGTGCCAGCAGTTTGGACAGGGTCTACGAGCAGTACTTC
CASSLDRVYEQYF
>TRBJ1-1|-|TRBV5-1|TRBD1
TGCGCCAGCAGCCCCTGGGGACAGGGGGACACTGAAGCTTTCTTT
CASSPWGQGDTEAFF
>TRBJ2-3|-|TRBV7-4|TRBD2
TGTGCCAGCAGCTTAATCCCTAGCGGGAGGTCGGCGGATACGCAGTATTTT
CASSLIPSGRSADTQYF
>TRBJ1-5|-|TRBV7-9|TRBD1
TGTGCCAGCAGCCCAGACAGGGATCAGCCCCAGCATTTT
CASSPDRDQPQHF
>TRBJ2-1|-|TRBV25-1|-
TGTGCCAGCAGTGCGGACTCCTACAATGAGCAGTTCTTC
CASSADSYNEQFF
>TRBJ2-7|once|TRBV2|-
TGTGCCAGCAGTCAACAAGGCGAGCAGTACTTC
CASSQQGEQYF
>TRBJ1-2|-|TRBV5-4|-
TGTGCCAGCAGCTTAGGACAGAACTATGGCTACACCTTC
CASSLGQNYGYTF
>TRBJ2-1|-|TRBV7-3|TRBD2
TGTGCCAGCAGCTCCTTTAGCGGGAGGGAAAATGAGCAGTTCTTC
CASSSFSGRENEQFF
>TRBJ2-5|-|TRBV7-3|-
TGTGCCAGCAGCTTAGAGCGGCAAGAGACCCAGTACTTC
CASSLERQETQYF
>TRBJ1-5|-|TRBV5-8|-
TGTGCCAGCAGCTTGTGGGTAGGGCAGCCCCAGCATTTT
CASSLWVGQPQHF